What follows are 8 T cell receptor beta chains derived from one specimen sequenced in a study of blood T cell repertoires in COVID-19. Profiling relied on immunoSEQ multiplex PCR, and the TCRdb table lists in-frame clones only, not all of them. The sample records roughly 230,000 clones, about four fifths being singletons. The material sequenced was PBMCs or T cells enriched from blood (not recorded which). Every receptor here comes from a man over 45 who had recovered from COVID-19.

The V call is TRBV18, the J call TRBJ2-5, with 9 bases lining up with TRBD2. V trimming: 3 bases; J trimming: 5 bases; junction bases outside the gene matches: 22. The CDR3 is made up of 20 amino acids. Looked up from germline, CDR1 is KGHSH and CDR2 is LQKENI. The CDR3 bases are TGTGCCAGCTCACCCACGACCTTCGAAGGACTTCTAGCGGGGAATGAGACCCAGTACTTC. Its protein product is CASSPTTFEGLLAGNETQYF. The whole variable domain, remainder taken from reference TRBV18 and TRBJ2-5, is NAGVMQNPRHLVRRRGQEARLRCSPMKGHSHVYWYRQLPEEGLKFMVYLQKENIIDESGMPKERFSAEFPKEGPSILRIQQVVRGDSAAYFCASSPTTFEGLLAGNETQYFGPGTRLLVL.

This chain uses TRBV7-2 with TRBJ1-3, with TRBD1 matching 7 bases. Germline-derived CDR1 and CDR2 are SGHTA and FQGNSA. Trimming cost V 9 bases and J 2 bases; bases outside gene matches: 10. The CDR3 has 15 amino acids. CDR3 coding DNA: TGTGCCAGTAGACAACAGGGGCTGGCTGGAAACACCATATATTTT. This gives the protein CASRQQGLAGNTIYF.

This clone has a single count. This same CDR3 is encoded by further DNA sequences in the sample. This rearrangement joins TRBV10-1 to TRBJ2-3, with D uncertain. Germline V gene data show CDR1 as WNHNN and CDR2 as SYGVQD (reference sequence). Trimming removed 3 bases from V and 0 bases from J, with 4 bases in between. The CDR3 is 13 residues long. The CDR3 sequence: CASSDSSTDTQYF. As DNA, the CDR3 is TGCGCCAGCAGTGACAGTAGCACAGATACGCAGTATTTT.

This clone was seen more than once but under ten times. The DNA for the CDR3 is TGTGCCAGTACGGTGGGACAGCAGAACACTGAAGCTTTCTTT. This gives the protein CASTVGQQNTEAFF. The chain uses TRBV2 and TRBJ1-1; TRBD1 matches at 7 bases. The junction had 8 bases not matched to a gene; V was cut back by 9 bases and J by 1 base. Looked up from germline, CDR1 is SNHLY and CDR2 is FYNNEI. This CDR3 spans 14 amino acids. Looking up the rest from reference TRBV2 and TRBJ1-1 gives the full variable domain: EPEVTQTPSHQVTQMGQEVILRCVPISNHLYFYWYRQILGQKVEFLVSFYNNEISEKSEIFDDQFSVERPDGSNFTLKIRSTKLEDSAMYFCASTVGQQNTEAFFGQGTRLTVV.

The rearrangement links TRBV21-1 to TRBJ1-6; the DNA was not compared with TRBD1, the D call given in the table. TRBV21-1 is listed as a pseudogene. CDR3 length: 18 amino acids. The CDR3 protein is CASSKREKGTGFNSPLHF. CDR3 nucleotides: TGTGCCAGCAGCAAACGGGAAAAAGGGACAGGGTTTAATTCACCCCTCCACTTT.

This rearrangement joins TRBV6-5 to TRBJ2-7; 7 positions agree with TRBD2. CDR3 length equals 14 residues. Unmatched junction bases numbered 9, after V lost 7 bases and J lost 3 bases. CDR1 and CDR2 from the germline V gene are MNHEY and SVGAGI. The CDR3 reads CASTPGGSHYEQYF. The CDR3 DNA follows: TGTGCCAGCACCCCCGGCGGGAGTCACTACGAGCAGTACTTC.

This chain joins TRBV6-2 or TRBV6-3 and TRBJ1-2; D remains unclear. CDR1 and CDR2 (germline): MNHEY, SVGEGT. This CDR3 is built from 14 residues. The V end was cut by 2 bases, the J end by 0 bases, with 7 bases between. For the CDR3, the DNA is TGTGCCAGCAGTTACGGTGGCCCTAACTATGGCTACACCTTC. Translated, it gives CASSYGGPNYGYTF.

The chain links TRBV5-3 to TRBJ1-6; D perhaps matches TRBD1 (5 bases). Being an ORF, TRBV5-3 has a function that is uncertain. The V end lost 2 bases, the J end lost 12 bases, and 15 bases lay between the germline ends. This CDR3 region has 14 residues. The CDR3 DNA reads TGTGCCAGAAGCTTAGGACATTCAATTTTACCCCTCCACTTT. It encodes CARSLGHSILPLHF.